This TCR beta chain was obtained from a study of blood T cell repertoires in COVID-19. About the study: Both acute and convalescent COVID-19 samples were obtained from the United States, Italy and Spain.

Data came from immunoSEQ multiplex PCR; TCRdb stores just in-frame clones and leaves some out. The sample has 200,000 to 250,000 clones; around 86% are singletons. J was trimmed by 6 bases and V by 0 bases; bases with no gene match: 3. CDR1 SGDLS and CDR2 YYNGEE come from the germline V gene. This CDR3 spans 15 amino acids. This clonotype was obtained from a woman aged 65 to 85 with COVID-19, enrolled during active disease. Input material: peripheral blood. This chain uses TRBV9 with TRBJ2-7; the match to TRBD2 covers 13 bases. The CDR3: CASSVEGLAGREQYF. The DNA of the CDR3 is TGTGCCAGCAGCGTAGAGGGACTAGCGGGACGCGAGCAGTACTTC. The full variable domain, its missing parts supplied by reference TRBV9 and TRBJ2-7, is DSGVTQTPKHLITATGQRVTLRCSPRSGDLSVYWYQQSLDQGLQFLIQYYNGEERAKGNILERFSAQQFPDLHSELNLSSLELGDSALYFCASSVEGLAGREQYFGPGTRLTVT.